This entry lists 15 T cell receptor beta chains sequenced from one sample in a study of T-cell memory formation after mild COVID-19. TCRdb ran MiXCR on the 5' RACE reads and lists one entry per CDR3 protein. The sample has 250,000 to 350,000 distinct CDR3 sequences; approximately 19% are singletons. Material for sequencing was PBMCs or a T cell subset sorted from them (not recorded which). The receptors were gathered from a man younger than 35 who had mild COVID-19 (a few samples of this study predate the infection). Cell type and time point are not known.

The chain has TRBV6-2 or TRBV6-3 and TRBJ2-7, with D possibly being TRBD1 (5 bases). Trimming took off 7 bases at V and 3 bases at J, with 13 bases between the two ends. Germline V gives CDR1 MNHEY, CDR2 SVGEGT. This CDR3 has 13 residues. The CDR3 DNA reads TGTGCCAGCACCAGGGAAACCCACTACGAGCAGTACGTC. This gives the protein CASTRETHYEQYV.

The CDR3 reads CASSEEEETQYF. The CDR3, as DNA: TGTGCCAGCAGTGAGGAGGAAGAGACCCAGTACTTC. The chain couples TRBV2 to TRBJ2-5; D is perhaps TRBD2 (5 bases). Trimming left V 3 bases short and J 3 bases short, with 5 bases between. The CDR3 has 12 residues. The germline CDR1 and CDR2 sequences are SNHLY and FYNNEI.

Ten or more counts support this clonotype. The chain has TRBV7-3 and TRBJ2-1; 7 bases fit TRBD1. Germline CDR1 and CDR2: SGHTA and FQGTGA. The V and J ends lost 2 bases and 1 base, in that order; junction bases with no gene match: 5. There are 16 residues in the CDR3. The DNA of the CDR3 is TGTGCCAGCAGCTTATTGGCAGGGGGTTCCTACAATGAGCAGTTCTTC. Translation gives CASSLLAGGSYNEQFF. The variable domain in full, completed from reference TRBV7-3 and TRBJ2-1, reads GAGVSQTPSNKVTEKGKYVELRCDPISGHTALYWYRQSLGQGPEFLIYFQGTGAADDSGLPNDRFFAVRPEGSVSTLKIQRTERGDSAVYLCASSLLAGGSYNEQFFGPGTRLTVL.

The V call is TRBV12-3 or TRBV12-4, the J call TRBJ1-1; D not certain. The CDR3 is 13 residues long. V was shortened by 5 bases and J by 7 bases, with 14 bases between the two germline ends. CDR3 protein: CASSRRVTHEAFF. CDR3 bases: TGTGCCAGCAGTCGTCGGGTAACCCATGAAGCTTTCTTT.

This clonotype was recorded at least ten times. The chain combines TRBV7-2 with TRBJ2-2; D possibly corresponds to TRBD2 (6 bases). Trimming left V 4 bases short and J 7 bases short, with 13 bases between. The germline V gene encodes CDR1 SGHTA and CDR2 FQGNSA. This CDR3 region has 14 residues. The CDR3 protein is CASSSRGGNGELFF. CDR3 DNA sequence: TGTGCCAGCAGCTCCCGCGGCGGGAACGGGGAGCTGTTTTTT.

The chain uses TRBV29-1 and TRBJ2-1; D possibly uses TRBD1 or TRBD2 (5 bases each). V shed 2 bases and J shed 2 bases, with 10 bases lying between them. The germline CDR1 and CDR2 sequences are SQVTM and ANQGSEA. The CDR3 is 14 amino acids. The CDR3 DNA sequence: TGCAGCGTTGAAAGGGGACGTACCTACAATGAGCAGTTCTTC. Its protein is CSVERGRTYNEQFF.

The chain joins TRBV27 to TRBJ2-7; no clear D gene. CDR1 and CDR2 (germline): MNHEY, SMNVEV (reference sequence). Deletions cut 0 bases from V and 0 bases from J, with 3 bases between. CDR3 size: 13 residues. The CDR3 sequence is CASSLSFSYEQYF. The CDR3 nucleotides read TGTGCCAGCAGTTTATCTTTCTCCTACGAGCAGTACTTC.

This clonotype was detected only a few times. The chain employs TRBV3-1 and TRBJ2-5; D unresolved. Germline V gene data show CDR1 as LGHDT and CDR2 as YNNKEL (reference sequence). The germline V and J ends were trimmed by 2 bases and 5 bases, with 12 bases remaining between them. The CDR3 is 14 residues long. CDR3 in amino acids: CASSQTRSRETQYF. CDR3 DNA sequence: TGTGCCAGCAGCCAAACCCGATCTCGGGAGACCCAGTACTTC.

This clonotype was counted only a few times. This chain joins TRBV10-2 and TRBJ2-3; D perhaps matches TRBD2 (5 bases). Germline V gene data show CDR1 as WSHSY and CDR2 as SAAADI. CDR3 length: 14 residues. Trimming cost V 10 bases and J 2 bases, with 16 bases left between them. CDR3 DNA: TGCGCCACCGCCCTGGGAGCGGCCACAGATACGCAGTATTTT. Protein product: CATALGAATDTQYF.

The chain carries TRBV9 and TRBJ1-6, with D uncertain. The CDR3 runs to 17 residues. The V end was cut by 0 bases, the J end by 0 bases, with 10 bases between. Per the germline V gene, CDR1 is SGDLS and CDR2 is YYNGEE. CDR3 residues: CASSVAAGSSYNSPLHF. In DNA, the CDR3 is TGTGCCAGCAGCGTAGCGGCGGGGAGCTCCTATAATTCACCCCTCCACTTT.

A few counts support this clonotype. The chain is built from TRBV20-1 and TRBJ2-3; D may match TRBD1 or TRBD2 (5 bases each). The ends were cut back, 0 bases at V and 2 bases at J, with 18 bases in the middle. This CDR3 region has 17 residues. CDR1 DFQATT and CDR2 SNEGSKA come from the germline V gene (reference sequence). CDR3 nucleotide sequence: TGCAGTGCTAGAGATCTGGGGGACCACCCAGCCACAGATACGCAGTATTTT. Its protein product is CSARDLGDHPATDTQYF.

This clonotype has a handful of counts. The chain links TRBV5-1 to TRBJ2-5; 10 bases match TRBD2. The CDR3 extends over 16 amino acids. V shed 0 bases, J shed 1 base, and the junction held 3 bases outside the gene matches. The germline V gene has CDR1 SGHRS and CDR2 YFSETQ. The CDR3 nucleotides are TGCGCCAGCAGCTTGGCACTAGCGGGGAGCCAAGAGACCCAGTACTTC. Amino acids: CASSLALAGSQETQYF.

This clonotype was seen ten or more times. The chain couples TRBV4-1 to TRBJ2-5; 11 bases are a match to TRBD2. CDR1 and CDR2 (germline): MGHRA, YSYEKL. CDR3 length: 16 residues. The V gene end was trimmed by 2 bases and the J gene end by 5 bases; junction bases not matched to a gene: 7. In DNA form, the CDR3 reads TGCGCCAGCAGCCAATTGACTAGCGGGGACCGTGAGACCCAGTACTTC. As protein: CASSQLTSGDRETQYF.

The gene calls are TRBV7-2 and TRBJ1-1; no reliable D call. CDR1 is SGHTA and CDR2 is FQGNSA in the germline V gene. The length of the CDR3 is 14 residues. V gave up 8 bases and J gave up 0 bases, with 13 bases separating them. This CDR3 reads CASGQVPMNTEAFF. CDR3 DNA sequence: TGTGCCAGCGGCCAGGTCCCCATGAACACTGAAGCTTTCTTT.

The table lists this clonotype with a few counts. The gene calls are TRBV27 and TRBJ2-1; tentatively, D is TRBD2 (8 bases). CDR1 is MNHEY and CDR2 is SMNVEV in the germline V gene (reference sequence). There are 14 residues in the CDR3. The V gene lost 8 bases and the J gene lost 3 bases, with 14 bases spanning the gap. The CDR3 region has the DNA TGTGCCAGCGCGGGGGGACAGTTCTACAATGAGCAGTTCTTC. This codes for CASAGGQFYNEQFF.